Sequencing of this T cell receptor beta chain was carried out in a study of T cell responses to AZD1222 COVID-19 vaccine. The CDR3 totals 15 residues. Germline CDR1 LGHDT, CDR2 YNNKEL (reference sequence). Trimming shortened V by 0 bases and J by 2 bases, and 8 bases separated the two germline ends. The table came from immunoSEQ multiplex PCR; TCRdb's copy has only in-frame clones and leaves some out. The sample lists 130,000 to 150,000 clones, about 87% occurring once. To note about this clone: The antigen is undetermined.

The study's findings and limits: Females outnumbered males among donors, who were mostly white British; clonal diversity was possibly underestimated.

The sample was peripheral blood, taken on day 0 of AZD1222 vaccination. V gene TRBV3-1 (or the pseudogene TRBV3-2) combines with J gene TRBJ1-5; the D gene is possibly TRBD1 (6 bases). The TCR was taken from an adult in good health. As DNA, the CDR3 is TGTGCCAGCAGCCAAGAGGGGGCGGGCAATCAGCCCCAGCATTTT. It encodes CASSQEGAGNQPQHF.